This TCR beta chain was recovered during a study of tumor and adjacent non-tumor tissue in lung cancer. Overall study context: The patients, around 10 men and 4 to 6 women, were roughly 30 to 80 with stage I to III disease.

The CDR3 consists of 14 residues. Germline-derived CDR1 and CDR2 are MNHEY and SVGAGI. RNA was extracted from bulk tissue without any cell sorting. Concerning this clonotype itself: The junction departs from the called germline gene at one end, perhaps through a read error.

TCRbeta libraries were built with three rounds of nested PCR, modified from ARM-PCR. TCRdb re-called the multiplex PCR reads through MiXCR, storing one row per CDR3 protein. The table includes tens of thousands of distinct CDR3 sequences, 55% to 80% detected once. This receptor was identified in a woman in her thirties or forties with non-small cell lung cancer. This chain links TRBV6-5 with TRBJ2-2; TRBD2 is a possible D gene (5 bases). The material sequenced was lung tumor tissue. The CDR3 region has the DNA TGTGCCAGCAGTTACGAAGGGAACCCCGGGGAGCCGTTTTTT. It translates to CASSYEGNPGEPFF.